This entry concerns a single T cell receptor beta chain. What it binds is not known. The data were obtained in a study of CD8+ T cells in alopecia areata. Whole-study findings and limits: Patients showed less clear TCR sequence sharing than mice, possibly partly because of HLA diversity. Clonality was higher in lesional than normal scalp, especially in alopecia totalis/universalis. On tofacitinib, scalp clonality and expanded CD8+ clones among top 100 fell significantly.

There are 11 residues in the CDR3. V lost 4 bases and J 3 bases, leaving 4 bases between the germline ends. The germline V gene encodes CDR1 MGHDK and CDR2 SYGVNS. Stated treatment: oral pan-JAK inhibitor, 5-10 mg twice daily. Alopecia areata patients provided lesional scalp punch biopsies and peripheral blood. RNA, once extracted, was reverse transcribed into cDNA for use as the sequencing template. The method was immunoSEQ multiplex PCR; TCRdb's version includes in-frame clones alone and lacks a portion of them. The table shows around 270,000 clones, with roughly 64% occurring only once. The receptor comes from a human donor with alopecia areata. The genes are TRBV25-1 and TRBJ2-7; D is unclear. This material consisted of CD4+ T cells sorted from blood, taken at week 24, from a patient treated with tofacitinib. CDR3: CASSGFYEQYF. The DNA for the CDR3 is TGTGCCAGCAGTGGCTTCTACGAGCAGTACTTC.